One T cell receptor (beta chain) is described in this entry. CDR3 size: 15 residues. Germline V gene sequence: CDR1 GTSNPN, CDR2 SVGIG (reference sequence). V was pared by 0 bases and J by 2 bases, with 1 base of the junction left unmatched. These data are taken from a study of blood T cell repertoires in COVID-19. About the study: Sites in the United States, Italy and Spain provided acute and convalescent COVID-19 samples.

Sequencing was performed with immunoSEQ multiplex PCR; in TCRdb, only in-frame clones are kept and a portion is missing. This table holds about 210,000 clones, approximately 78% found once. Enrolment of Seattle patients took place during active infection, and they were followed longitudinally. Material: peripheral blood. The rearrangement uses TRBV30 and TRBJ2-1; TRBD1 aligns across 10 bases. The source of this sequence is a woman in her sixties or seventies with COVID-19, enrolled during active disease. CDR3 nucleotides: TGTGCCTGGAGTGTAGGGACAGGGGCCTACAATGAGCAGTTCTTC. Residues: CAWSVGTGAYNEQFF.